The next 21 T cell receptor beta chains were all read from a single sample in a study of vaccination and CD4 T cells after COVID-19. No antigen has been assigned to these receptors. Treatment here: roughly 11-day PBMC culture with coronavirus spike peptide pools or control peptides (ViraFEST assay). From the unexposed donor, CD4+ T cells were collected ahead of the COVID-19 pandemic (2011-2018). Once obtained from cultured CD4+ T cells, the DNA was sequenced using the Oncomine TCR Beta short-read assay. Via MiXCR, TCRdb re-called the PCR reads, giving one row per CDR3 protein. The sample shows several thousand distinct CDR3 sequences, about 40% of them seen only once. Sample: CD4+ T cells from blood, cultured in vitro. These receptors were collected from a human donor in good health.

This sequence joins TRBV20-1 and TRBJ2-7; D is undetermined. CDR1 and CDR2 (germline): DFQATT, SNEGSKA (reference sequence). Trimming stripped 0 bases from V and 4 bases from J, with 16 bases between. The CDR3 extends over 15 amino acids. CDR3 in DNA: TGCAGTGCTAGAGACCCCCGAGGTGCCCATTACGAGCAGTACTTC. The encoded protein is CSARDPRGAHYEQYF.

This clonotype was seen a few times. V usage is TRBV6-1 and J usage is TRBJ1-1, with 7 bases that match TRBD1. This CDR3 is 13 amino acids long. The germline CDR1 and CDR2 sequences are MNHNS and SASEGT. V trimming: 5 bases; J trimming: 3 bases; junction bases outside the gene matches: 3. CDR3 in amino acids: CASSRDRDTEAFF. The CDR3 DNA is TGTGCCAGCAGTAGAGACAGGGACACTGAAGCTTTCTTT.

The rearrangement uses TRBV6-1 and TRBJ2-1, with D unresolved. Germline V gene sequence: CDR1 MNHNS, CDR2 SASEGT. V was pared by 7 bases and J by 6 bases, with 13 bases between. CDR3 length: 13 residues. The CDR3 coding sequence is TGTGCCAGCACCCTAGGTGGCTTCAATGAGCAGTTCTTC. Protein: CASTLGGFNEQFF.

This clonotype was recorded a few times. The genes are TRBV19 and TRBJ1-5; D gene uncertain. Germline lookup yields CDR1 LNHDA and CDR2 SQIVND (reference sequence). V was trimmed by 5 bases and J by 2 bases, leaving 16 bases between them. The CDR3 runs to 16 residues. The CDR3 loop is CASSGVSGLGNQPQHF. The CDR3 DNA reads as TGTGCCAGTAGTGGGGTTTCGGGTCTAGGCAATCAGCCCCAGCATTTT.

J is TRBJ2-7 and V is TRBV28; D unresolved. This CDR3 spans 11 amino acids. Germline CDR1 MDHEN, CDR2 SYDVKM. V was cut by 2 bases and J by 5 bases, with 4 bases left in between. The CDR3 sequence is CASSLNDEQYF. Here the CDR3 DNA reads TGTGCCAGCAGTTTAAACGACGAGCAGTACTTC.

V and J are TRBV9 and TRBJ1-2; D unclear. Trimming left V 3 bases short and J 4 bases short, with 10 bases between. This CDR3 has 13 amino acids. CDR1 is SGDLS and CDR2 is YYNGEE in the germline V gene. CDR3: CASSDTGGYGYTF. In DNA form, the CDR3 reads TGTGCCAGCAGCGACACGGGAGGCTATGGCTACACCTTC.

The gene calls are TRBV6-5 and TRBJ1-2; D perhaps matches TRBD1 (5 bases). The CDR3 consists of 12 residues. Germline CDR1 and CDR2: MNHEY and SVGAGI. Trimming pared 1 base from V and 13 bases from J, leaving 13 bases between. The CDR3 DNA sequence: TGTGCCAGCAGTTACTTCGGGGCAGAGCCCACCTTC. This encodes CASSYFGAEPTF.

The chain couples TRBV27 to TRBJ1-2; D unresolved. The CDR3 loop spans 14 amino acids. Germline V gene lookup returns CDR1 MNHEY and CDR2 SMNVEV (reference sequence). Trimming pared 1 base from V and 2 bases from J, leaving 8 bases between. CDR3 amino acids: CASSLWPQNYGYTF. Written as DNA, the CDR3 is TGTGCCAGCAGTTTATGGCCACAGAACTATGGCTACACCTTC.

The chain recombines TRBV28 with TRBJ1-6; maybe TRBD1 (5 bases). Per the germline V gene, CDR1 is MDHEN and CDR2 is SYDVKM. V was clipped by 10 bases and J by 7 bases, with 20 bases between them. CDR3 length: 15 residues. The CDR3 DNA sequence: TGTGCCACCCTAAGGGGCGGGGGTTCCAATTCACCCCTCCACTTT. It translates to CATLRGGGSNSPLHF.

This rearrangement joins TRBV7-3 to TRBJ2-1, with TRBD1 matching over 7 bases. Trimming at V came to 2 bases and at J to 5 bases, leaving 0 bases not matched to a gene. The length of the CDR3 is 13 residues. The germline CDR1 and CDR2 sequences are SGHTA and FQGTGA. The CDR3 sequence: CASSLDRDNEQFF. The CDR3 DNA follows: TGTGCCAGCAGCTTAGACAGGGACAATGAGCAGTTCTTC.

This chain joins TRBV3-1 and TRBJ1-6; the match to TRBD1 covers 7 bases. The CDR3 totals 18 residues. Per germline, CDR1 LGHDT and CDR2 YNNKEL (reference sequence). V lost 1 base, J lost 3 bases, and 9 bases stayed unmatched. The CDR3 region has the DNA TGTGCCAGCAGCCAAGTGGTATCTACAGGGGTCTATAATTCACCCCTCCACTTT. Translation gives CASSQVVSTGVYNSPLHF.

The V call is TRBV6-1, the J call TRBJ1-1, with D maybe TRBD1 (5 bases). V lost 6 bases and J lost 13, with 15 bases in between. The CDR3 extends over 11 amino acids. Germline V gene lookup returns CDR1 MNHNS and CDR2 SASEGT. The CDR3 loop reads CASSHRSFVFF. CDR3 DNA: TGTGCCAGCAGCCACAGGAGTTTCGTTTTCTTT.

The J gene is TRBJ1-5, the V gene TRBV15; 7 bases fit TRBD1. V lost 3 bases, J lost 4 bases, and 0 bases stayed unmatched. The CDR3 consists of 13 residues. CDR1 LNHNV and CDR2 YYDKDF come from the germline V gene (reference sequence). CDR3 coding DNA: TGTGCCACCAGCAGCAGGGGGAATCAGCCCCAGCATTTT. It translates to CATSSRGNQPQHF.

The chain has TRBV5-4 and TRBJ1-1; no clear D. The V and J ends lost 0 bases and 1 base respectively, with 7 bases between them. This CDR3 is built from 14 residues. In germline, CDR1 is SGHNT, CDR2 YYREEE (reference sequence). The CDR3 sequence: CASSLEGWNTEAFF. The CDR3 DNA sequence: TGTGCCAGCAGCTTGGAAGGGTGGAACACTGAAGCTTTCTTT.

The J gene is TRBJ2-2, the V gene TRBV12-3 or TRBV12-4, with TRBD2 as a possible D gene (7 bases). V lost 4 bases and J lost 3, with 12 bases in between. This CDR3 has 15 residues. Here the CDR3 reads CASSWGGAHTGELFF. The CDR3 nucleotides read TGTGCCAGCAGTTGGGGGGGGGCCCACACCGGGGAGCTGTTTTTT.

V and J are TRBV20-1 and TRBJ1-2, with D possibly matching TRBD1 (5 bases). The V and J ends lost 2 bases and 3 bases respectively, with 7 bases between them. Germline CDR1 is DFQATT and CDR2 is SNEGSKA (reference sequence). The CDR3 consists of 12 residues. The DNA of the CDR3 is TGCAGTGCTAGATGGGGGGACTATGGCTACACCTTC. It translates to CSARWGDYGYTF.

The rearrangement uses TRBV18 and TRBJ1-5; D is undetermined. V was pared by 2 bases and J by 7 bases, with 9 bases between. CDR1 and CDR2 from the germline V gene are KGHSH and LQKENI. The CDR3 length is 13 residues. CDR3 in DNA: TGTGCCAGCTCACCAGATGCGGGGCAGCCCCAGCATTTT. Encoded protein: CASSPDAGQPQHF.

The CDR3 region is CATSRLGNTIYF. The CDR3 DNA sequence: TGTGCCACCAGCAGACTTGGAAACACCATATATTTT. This rearrangement joins TRBV15 to TRBJ1-3; D remains unclear. The V gene's germline CDR1 is LNHNV and CDR2 YYDKDF (reference sequence). Trimming left V 2 bases short and J 3 bases short, with 2 bases between. CDR3 length: 12 residues.

This clonotype was counted once. The rearrangement joins TRBV7-3 to TRBJ2-7; TRBD2 might be the D (6 bases). CDR1 and CDR2 from the germline V gene are SGHTA and FQGTGA. CDR3 size: 17 residues. V gave up 1 base and J gave up 7 bases, with 23 bases separating them. CDR3 nucleotides: TGTGCCAGCAGCTTAAGGGGAGGATCGAACTCAGTACGGGAGCAGTACTTC. Its translation is CASSLRGGSNSVREQYF.

This chain links TRBV27 with TRBJ1-2; D gene uncertain. The CDR3 runs 15 residues. V was trimmed by 7 bases and J by 8 bases, leaving 23 bases between them. Germline CDR1 is MNHEY and CDR2 is SMNVEV (reference sequence). CDR3 coding DNA: TGTGCCAGCACAAATGTAGGAGGGTTGGTGGAAGGCTACACCTTC. It codes for CASTNVGGLVEGYTF.

In DNA, the CDR3 is TGCAGTGCTAGATCCCTCGGACAGGGAAGGAACGAGCAGTACTTC. Translated: CSARSLGQGRNEQYF. The chain has TRBV20-1 and TRBJ2-7; 8 bases agree with TRBD1. The germline gives CDR1 DFQATT, CDR2 SNEGSKA (reference sequence). The CDR3 extends over 15 amino acids. The ends lost 2 bases at V and 5 bases at J; junction bases unmatched: 11.